The 4 T cell receptor beta chains below come from one sample, sequenced in a study of cytomegalovirus exposure and HLA in healthy donors. This PCR relied on a set of 60 Vbeta primers and 13 Jbeta primers. Sequenced by immunoSEQ multiplex PCR; TCRdb stores in-frame clones only, minus some. Among under 250,000 clones, approximately 80% were seen once, and the ten largest hold 3% to 4.5%. The sample taken for sequencing was PBMCs. These receptors were taken from a male donor in good health and CMV-seronegative.

V gene TRBV27 combines with J gene TRBJ2-4; D perhaps matches TRBD1 (5 bases). The length of the CDR3 is 13 residues. The ends were cut back, 5 bases at V and 6 bases at J, with 11 bases in the middle. From germline, CDR1 is MNHEY and CDR2 SMNVEV (reference sequence). The CDR3 here is CASSLDKGNIQYF. In DNA form, the CDR3 reads TGTGCCAGCAGTCTGGACAAGGGAAACATTCAGTACTTC.

This clone was detected once. The chain recombines TRBV29-1 with TRBJ2-7; 7 nucleotides line up with TRBD1. This CDR3 region has 14 residues. V trimming: 3 bases; J trimming: 5 bases; junction bases outside the gene matches: 10. Per germline, CDR1 SQVTM and CDR2 ANQGSEA. CDR3 DNA sequence: TGCAGCGTTGAGAGTAATGACAGGGCCGACGAGCAGTACTTC. It translates to CSVESNDRADEQYF.

This sequence joins TRBV7-2 and TRBJ2-1; weak D call: TRBD2 (6 bases). CDR3 length: 12 amino acids. Germline V gene lookup returns CDR1 SGHTA and CDR2 FQGNSA. Trimming removed 2 bases at V and 12 bases at J, with 11 bases between. CDR3 sequence: CASSLKSSVQFF. The CDR3 DNA is TGTGCCAGCAGCTTAAAGTCTAGCGTGCAGTTCTTC.

There are a few counts of this clone. The chain uses TRBV30 and TRBJ1-1; D is perhaps TRBD1 (5 bases). This CDR3 is 14 amino acids long. V was pared by 0 bases and J by 1 base, with 9 bases between. From germline, CDR1 is GTSNPN and CDR2 SVGIG (reference sequence). This CDR3 is CAWSVSRGNTEAFF. The CDR3, as DNA: TGTGCCTGGAGTGTCTCAAGGGGGAACACTGAAGCTTTCTTT. Supplemented by reference TRBV30 and TRBJ1-1, the full variable domain reads SQTIHQWPATLVQPVGSPLSLECTVEGTSNPNLYWYRQAAGRGLQLLFYSVGIGQISSEVPQNLSASRPQDRQFILSSKKLLLSDSGFYLCAWSVSRGNTEAFFGQGTRLTVV.